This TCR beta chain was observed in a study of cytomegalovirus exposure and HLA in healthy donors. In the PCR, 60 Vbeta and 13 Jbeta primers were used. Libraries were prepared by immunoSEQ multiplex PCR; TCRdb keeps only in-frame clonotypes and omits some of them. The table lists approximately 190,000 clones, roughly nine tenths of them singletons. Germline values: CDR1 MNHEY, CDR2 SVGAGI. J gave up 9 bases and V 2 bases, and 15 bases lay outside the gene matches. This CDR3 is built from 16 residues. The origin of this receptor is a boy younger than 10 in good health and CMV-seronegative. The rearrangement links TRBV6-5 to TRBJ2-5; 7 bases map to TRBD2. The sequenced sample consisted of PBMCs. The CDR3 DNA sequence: TGTGCCAGCAGTTACACCGCGGCTAGCGGTCCGGGGGCCCAGTACTTC. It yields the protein CASSYTAASGPGAQYF.